This TCR beta chain was found in a study of T cell responses to AZD1222 COVID-19 vaccine. Findings of the study overall: Among those given AZD1222, only five or six were seropositive at baseline. Once two AZD1222 doses were given, Spike-specific TCR breadth and depth went up. Donors skewed white British and female; clonal diversity was possibly underestimated.

Clones were sequenced by immunoSEQ multiplex PCR, and TCRdb holds only the in-frame ones, with some missing. The sample lists 160,000 or so clones; more than 85% were seen once. Notes on this clone: The target antigen is unknown.

The material was peripheral blood, obtained on day 0 of AZD1222 vaccination. The origin of this receptor is an adult in good health.

The CDR3 protein is CASSPEGIHGYTF. The CDR3 nucleotides read TGTGCCAGCTCACCGGAGGGTATCCATGGCTACACCTTC. The rearrangement joins TRBV18 to TRBJ1-2; D is ambiguous. Trimming shortened V by 3 bases and J by 6 bases, and 11 bases separated the two germline ends. The length of the CDR3 is 13 residues. Germline V gene lookup returns CDR1 KGHSH and CDR2 LQKENI.